This TCR beta chain was obtained from a study of Ad26.COV2.S vaccination and SARS-CoV-2 variants. Study results and caveats: Post-vaccination breadth of spike-specific CD8+ and CD4+ T cell responses was reportedly substantial.

Indicated treatment: about 20 received Ad26.COV2.S at low or high dose, single or two shots; 5 received placebo; per-sample allocation not given. Sampling was performed 63 days after the first vaccine or placebo injection. Donor was an adult aged 18-55 years in Boston. About this clone itself: The target antigen is unknown.

Unmatched junction bases numbered 3, after V lost 2 bases and J lost 2 bases. Germline assignment: CDR1 SGHRS and CDR2 YFSETQ. The CDR3 has 14 amino acids. The assay was immunoSEQ multiplex PCR, and TCRdb's table has in-frame clones only and misses some. The table includes roughly 390,000 clones, approximately 90% detected once. This sample comprised peripheral blood, obtained in a trial of Ad26.COV2.S vaccine versus placebo. This clonotype was obtained from a person aged 18-65 years who received the Ad26.COV2.S COVID-19 vaccine or a placebo. The V and J genes are TRBV5-1 and TRBJ2-5; 7 nucleotides match TRBD1. The CDR3 reads CASSFGQEQETQYF. CDR3 coding DNA: TGCGCCAGCAGCTTCGGACAGGAACAAGAGACCCAGTACTTC.